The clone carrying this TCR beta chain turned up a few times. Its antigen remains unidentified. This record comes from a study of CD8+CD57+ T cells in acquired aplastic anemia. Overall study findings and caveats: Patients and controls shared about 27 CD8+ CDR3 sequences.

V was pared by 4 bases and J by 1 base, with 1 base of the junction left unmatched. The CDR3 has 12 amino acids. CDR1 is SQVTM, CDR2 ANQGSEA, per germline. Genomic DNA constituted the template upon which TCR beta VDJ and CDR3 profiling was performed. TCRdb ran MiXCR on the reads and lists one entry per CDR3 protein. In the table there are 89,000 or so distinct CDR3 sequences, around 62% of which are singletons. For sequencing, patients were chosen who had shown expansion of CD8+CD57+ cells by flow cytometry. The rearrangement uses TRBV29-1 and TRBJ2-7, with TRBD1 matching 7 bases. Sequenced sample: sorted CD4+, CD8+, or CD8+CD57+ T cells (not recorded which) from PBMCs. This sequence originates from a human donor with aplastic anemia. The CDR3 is CSVVGQSYEQYF. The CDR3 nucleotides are TGCAGCGTTGTGGGACAGTCCTACGAGCAGTACTTC.